This T cell receptor beta chain comes out of a study of T cells after posttransplantation cyclophosphamide. Repertoires were generated with immunoSEQ multiplex PCR, while TCRdb's copy carries only in-frame clones and drops some. The sample was found to contain about 10,000 clones, and every one recurs. Study-level points and caveats: Later blood repertoires were often dominated by clones from the donor CD8+ memory compartment.

This CDR3 has 16 amino acids. Trimming pared 1 base from V and 1 base from J, leaving 11 bases between. Germline V gene data show CDR1 as SEHNR and CDR2 as FQNEAQ (reference sequence). A marrow graft followed busulfan-fludarabine conditioning, with cyclophosphamide on days +3 and +4. This clone has a count of ten or more. Antigen specificity is unknown. The source material was PBMCs, sampled after allogeneic stem cell transplant with posttransplant cyclophosphamide. The receptor was isolated from a female patient in her 40s who received an allogeneic stem cell transplant from a related donor, was CMV-positive, and had no GVHD. These T cells may partly come from the graft donor. V and J are TRBV7-9 and TRBJ1-5; D gene ambiguous. The CDR3 DNA is TGTGCCAGCAGCTTAGGACAAGGAACAAGCAATCAGCCCCAGCATTTT. Residues: CASSLGQGTSNQPQHF.